The T cell receptor beta chain under discussion was sequenced for a study of blood T cell repertoires in COVID-19. Background on the study: Donors in the United States, Italy and Spain gave samples during acute or convalescent COVID-19. T cells, B-cell-depleted T cells, or PBMCs provided the cDNA or gDNA that served as material.

Under the authors' procedure: Nucleated cell counts were estimated from reference gene primer amplification. Measured with immunoSEQ multiplex PCR; TCRdb has only the in-frame clones, and not every one. V and J calls and clone size are those listed in that table; D and trimming were worked out from the DNA. The sample holds a few hundred thousand clones; about four fifths are singletons and the top ten take over 7.5%. The germline V gene encodes CDR1 SGHRS and CDR2 YFSETQ. This CDR3 has 15 residues. Trimming removed 6 bases from V and 5 bases from J, with 20 bases in between. The chain combines TRBV5-1 with TRBJ2-5; D is possibly TRBD2 (6 bases). The source material was peripheral blood. This TCR came from a man older than 75 with acute or convalescent COVID-19. CDR3 protein: CASTSDGRSRETQYF. The CDR3 DNA reads as TGCGCCAGCACCTCGGACGGGAGATCGAGGGAGACCCAGTACTTC.